The clone carrying this TCR beta chain was observed a single time. The CDR3 has 15 residues. V was clipped by 3 bases and J by 7 bases, with 17 bases between them. From germline, CDR1 is LGHNA and CDR2 YSLEER. In the PCR, 60 Vbeta and 13 Jbeta primers were used. Data came from immunoSEQ multiplex PCR; TCRdb stores just in-frame clones and leaves some out. The sample lists 150,000 to 200,000 clones; around 80% were seen once. This entry comes from a study of cytomegalovirus exposure and HLA in healthy donors. The V and J genes are TRBV4-3 and TRBJ2-3; D is perhaps TRBD2 (6 bases). The sequenced sample was PBMCs. This sequence was found in a woman aged 45-59 years in good health and CMV-seropositive. This CDR3 reads CASSQGGTVRHTQYF. CDR3 bases: TGCGCCAGCAGCCAGGGCGGGACGGTACGCCATACGCAGTATTTT.